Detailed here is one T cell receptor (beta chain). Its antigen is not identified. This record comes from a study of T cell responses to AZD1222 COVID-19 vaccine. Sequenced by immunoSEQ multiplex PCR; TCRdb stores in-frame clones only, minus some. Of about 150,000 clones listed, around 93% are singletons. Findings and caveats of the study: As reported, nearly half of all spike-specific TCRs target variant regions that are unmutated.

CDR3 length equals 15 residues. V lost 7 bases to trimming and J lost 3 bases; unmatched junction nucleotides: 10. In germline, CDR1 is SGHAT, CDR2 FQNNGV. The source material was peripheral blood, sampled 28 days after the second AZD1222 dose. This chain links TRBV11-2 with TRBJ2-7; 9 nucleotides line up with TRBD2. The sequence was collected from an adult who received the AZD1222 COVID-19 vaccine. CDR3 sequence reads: CASNAGGGQSYEQYF. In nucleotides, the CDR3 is TGTGCCAGCAACGCGGGGGGGGGACAGAGCTACGAGCAGTACTTC.